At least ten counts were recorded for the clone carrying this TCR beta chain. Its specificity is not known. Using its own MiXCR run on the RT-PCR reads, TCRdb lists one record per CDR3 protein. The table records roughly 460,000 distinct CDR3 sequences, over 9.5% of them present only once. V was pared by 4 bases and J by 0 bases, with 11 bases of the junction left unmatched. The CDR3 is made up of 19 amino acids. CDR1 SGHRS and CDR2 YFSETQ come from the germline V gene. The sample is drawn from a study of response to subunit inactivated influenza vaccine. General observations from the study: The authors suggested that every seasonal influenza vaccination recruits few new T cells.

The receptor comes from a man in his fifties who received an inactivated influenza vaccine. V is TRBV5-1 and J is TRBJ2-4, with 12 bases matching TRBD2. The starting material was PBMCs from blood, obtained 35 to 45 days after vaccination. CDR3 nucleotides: TGCGCCAGCAGCGGAACCGGGACTAGCGGGTCCCTAGCCAAAAACATTCAGTACTTC. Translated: CASSGTGTSGSLAKNIQYF.